This T cell receptor beta chain is from a study of CXCR3-negative and CXCR3-positive naive CD8 T cells. Findings and limits, study-wide: Naive cells used TRBV-TRBJ genes in much the same way whether CXCR3-negative or CXCR3-positive; memory cells did not. For CXCR3-positive naive cells, TRB CDR3s were more hydrophobic than those of CXCR3-negative naive cells. Whereas both naive subsets had comparably high diversity, memory CD8+ cells had much lower diversity. Fresh PBMCs served for most assays, and CXCR3 expression fell partially after cryopreservation.

Germline V gene lookup returns CDR1 LNHNV and CDR2 YYDKDF (reference sequence). CDR3 size: 12 residues. In preparing the TRB cDNA libraries, 5' RACE with UMI labels was used. TCRdb derives one entry per CDR3 protein from the 5' RACE reads, leaving out DNA. The sample's table shows approximately 4,000 distinct CDR3 sequences. A remark on this clonotype: Its antigen is unidentified.

Sequencing was performed on naive CXCR3- CD8+ T cells from blood. Subset given: CD45RO-CCR7+CD27+CD95- naive CD8+ T cells lacking CXCR3 (TNR3-). The clonotype originates from a human donor in good health. Some clones in this sample may be carry-over from other donors' samples. The rearrangement joins TRBV15 to TRBJ2-3; TCRdb reports TRBD2, a call that lacks DNA to check it against. CDR3 in amino acids: CATSTSFNTQYF.